These T cell receptor beta chains were read from a single sample in a study of cytomegalovirus exposure and HLA in healthy donors. Measured with immunoSEQ multiplex PCR; TCRdb has only the in-frame clones, and not every one. The table includes 47,000 or so clones, around 91% detected once. The sequencing sample was made of PBMCs. These receptors were taken from a man aged 18 to 30 in good health and CMV-seronegative. Both conserved end residues are part of each CDR3. D genes are given only for firm matches. Only some rows state a clone size, as once, few, many or a class for expanded clones.

d_gene	v_gene	j_gene	len	abundance	CDR3aa	CDR3nt
-	TRBV14	TRBJ2-7	13	-	CASSQGAEYEQYF	TGTGCCAGCAGCCAAGGGGCTGAATACGAGCAGTACTTC
TRBD1	TRBV28	TRBJ2-5	16	-	CASSSPGTGGSETQYF	TGTGCCAGCAGTTCACCCGGGACAGGGGGGTCCGAGACCCAGTACTTC
-	TRBV9	TRBJ2-5	15	-	CASSDTGTSRETQYF	TGTGCCAGCAGCGATACCGGGACATCCCGGGAGACCCAGTACTTC
-	TRBV28	TRBJ1-5	15	-	CASSDPGLSNQPQHF	TGTGCCAGCAGCGACCCCGGACTTAGCAATCAGCCCCAGCATTTT
-	TRBV7-9	TRBJ2-1	14	-	CASSPLLEDNEQFF	TGTGCCAGCAGCCCGCTGCTAGAGGACAATGAGCAGTTCTTC
TRBD1	TRBV7-9	TRBJ2-1	14	-	CASSLGPRGNEQFF	TGTGCCAGCAGCTTGGGGCCCAGGGGGAATGAGCAGTTCTTC
TRBD2	TRBV19	TRBJ2-7	15	-	CASKTGLAGSYEQYF	TGTGCCAGTAAGACGGGACTAGCGGGATCCTACGAGCAGTACTTC
-	TRBV29-1	TRBJ2-2	16	once	CSVVGIGTLNTGELFF	TGCAGCGTTGTCGGGATTGGAACTCTGAACACCGGGGAGCTGTTTTTT
-	TRBV11-3	TRBJ2-7	15	few	CASSLVRATAGAQYF	TGTGCCAGCAGCTTAGTCCGGGCCACAGCGGGTGCGCAGTACTTC
TRBD2	TRBV5-8	TRBJ2-5	15	-	CASSYGTSGEETQYF	TGTGCCAGCAGCTACGGGACTAGCGGGGAGGAGACCCAGTACTTC
-	TRBV9	TRBJ2-7	11	-	CASSADGEQYF	TGTGCCAGCAGCGCAGATGGCGAGCAGTACTTC
TRBD1	TRBV4-2	TRBJ1-1	15	-	CASSQGGQGAPEAFF	TGTGCCAGCAGCCAAGGTGGACAGGGGGCCCCTGAAGCTTTCTTT
TRBD1	TRBV28	TRBJ2-7	13	-	CASQRDSSYEQYF	TGTGCCAGCCAGAGGGACAGCTCCTACGAGCAGTACTTC
TRBD1	TRBV5-1	TRBJ1-3	15	-	CASSPSPGTGETIYF	TGCGCCAGCAGCCCCAGTCCCGGGACAGGGGAGACCATATATTTT
TRBD2	TRBV11-2	TRBJ2-7	15	-	CASSLVHSGAYEQYF	TGTGCCAGCAGCTTAGTTCACAGCGGGGCCTACGAGCAGTACTTC
TRBD2	TRBV5-1	TRBJ2-1	20	-	CASSSALRTSGDLSYNEQFF	TGCGCCAGCAGCTCAGCGCTTAGGACTAGCGGGGACCTCTCCTACAATGAGCAGTTCTTC
TRBD1	TRBV18	TRBJ2-1	16	-	CASSDRGLITYNEQFF	TGTGCCAGCTCGGACAGGGGGCTTATTACCTACAATGAGCAGTTCTTC
-	TRBV2	TRBJ2-7	13	-	CASSVGGTYEQYF	TGTGCCAGCAGTGTCGGCGGTACCTACGAGCAGTACTTC
-	TRBV28	TRBJ1-2	15	-	CASSLTQFPNYGYTF	TGTGCCAGCAGTTTAACCCAGTTCCCAAACTATGGCTACACCTTC
TRBD1	TRBV11-2	TRBJ2-2	15	-	CASSPSTGGIGELFF	TGTGCCAGCAGCCCTTCCACAGGGGGTATCGGGGAGCTGTTTTTT
-	TRBV2	TRBJ2-5	17	-	CASSFPNVGLLTETQYF	TGTGCCAGCAGTTTTCCCAACGTCGGACTATTAACAGAGACCCAGTACTTC
TRBD1	TRBV5-1	TRBJ2-5	15	-	CASSLGRGQTETQYF	TGCGCCAGCAGCTTGGGCAGGGGGCAGACAGAGACCCAGTACTTC
-	TRBV6-5	TRBJ1-2	16	-	CASSYSGGAGNYGYTF	TGTGCCAGCAGTTACTCAGGGGGGGCTGGGAACTATGGCTACACCTTC
TRBD2	TRBV7-3	TRBJ2-3	17	-	CASRLAGGATSTDTQYF	TGTGCCAGCAGATTAGCGGGAGGGGCCACATCCACAGATACGCAGTATTTT
TRBD2	TRBV28	TRBJ2-2	15	-	CASNVGGSHTGELFF	TGTGCCAGCAACGTGGGGGGGAGTCACACCGGGGAGCTGTTTTTT
-	TRBV7-2	TRBJ2-1	14	-	CASSLAPGVDEQFF	TGTGCCAGCAGCTTAGCCCCCGGGGTTGATGAGCAGTTCTTC
-	TRBV5-1	TRBJ2-7	13	-	CASSLARSYEQYF	TGCGCCAGCAGCCTGGCTCGGAGCTACGAGCAGTACTTC
-	TRBV19	TRBJ1-1	13	few	CASSRGNNREAFF	TGTGCCAGTAGTAGGGGCAATAACCGTGAAGCTTTCTTT
TRBD2	TRBV5-1	TRBJ2-1	15	-	CASSLRLAPYNEQFF	TGCGCCAGCAGCTTGAGACTAGCCCCCTACAATGAGCAGTTCTTC
-	TRBV5-1	TRBJ2-1	14	once	CASSLVRGSDEQFF	TGCGCCAGCAGCTTGGTCCGGGGGAGCGATGAGCAGTTCTTC
-	TRBV30	TRBJ2-7	13	-	CAWSGTGTYEQYF	TGTGCCTGGAGCGGAACAGGGACCTACGAGCAGTACTTC